Following are 8 T cell receptor beta chains from one sample sequenced in a study of tumor and adjacent non-tumor tissue in lung cancer. RNA was extracted from bulk tissue without any cell sorting. TCRbeta libraries were built with three rounds of nested PCR, modified from ARM-PCR. One entry per CDR3 protein, called by TCRdb with MiXCR from the multiplex PCR reads. The table shows 65,000 to 90,000 distinct CDR3 sequences, with approximately 68% occurring only once. Sequenced: lung tumor tissue. These receptors were taken from an older woman with non-small cell lung cancer.

Worth noting for this clonotype: A single base separates this from a much larger clone, so it may be a read error. This likely comes from a read error, as the CDR3 has no conserved phenylalanine or tryptophan at its end. CDR3 nucleotide sequence: TGCAGCGTTGGGGCCAACTTCAATTCACCCCTCCACCTT. It yields the protein CSVGANFNSPLHL. This chain joins TRBV29-1 and TRBJ1-6; D is uncertain. The CDR3 runs 13 residues. V was shortened by 4 bases and J by 7 bases, with 11 bases between the two germline ends. CDR1 is SQVTM, CDR2 ANQGSEA, per germline.

This clonotype appeared once. Relative to the germline gene, one junction end is altered; a read error may explain this. The rearrangement uses TRBV4-2 and TRBJ2-2; 7 nucleotides match TRBD1. CDR3 size: 14 residues. Germline CDR1 reads LGHNA; CDR2 reads YNFKEQ. CDR3 residues: CASGPDRSTGELLF. CDR3 in DNA: TGTGCCAGCGGTCCGGACAGGAGCACCGGGGAGCTCCTTTTT.

In regard to this clonotype: This may stem from a read error, because a much larger clone lies one nucleotide away. J is TRBJ2-2 and V is TRBV5-1, with D unclear. The CDR3 length is 15 residues. CDR1 SGHRS and CDR2 YFSETQ come from the germline V gene. In DNA, the CDR3 is TGCGTCAGCAGCTTGATCGGTCCGAACACCGGGGAGCTGTTTTTT. It encodes CVSSLIGPNTGELFF.

The sample holds many counts of this clonotype. The rearrangement links TRBV28 to TRBJ2-5, with TRBD2 matching over 7 bases. Germline lookup yields CDR1 MDHEN and CDR2 SYDVKM. V was pared by 6 bases and J by 0 bases, with 4 bases of the junction left unmatched. CDR3 length equals 14 residues. CDR3 amino acids: CASRLTSDQETQYF. In nucleotides, the CDR3 is TGTGCCAGCAGACTAACTAGCGACCAAGAGACCCAGTACTTC.

Remarks on this clonotype: The junction shows a germline mismatch at one end, possibly a read error. This chain connects TRBV5-4 to TRBJ2-1, with D uncertain. This CDR3 spans 17 amino acids. Germline V CDR1 and CDR2: SGHNT, YYREEE (reference sequence). DNA for the CDR3: TGTACCAGCAGCCCGAGTTCGGGCGCAAATTTGGGCAATGATCAGTTCTTC. Translated: CTSSPSSGANLGNDQFF.

Turning to this clonotype: The CDR3 does not close with the conserved phenylalanine or tryptophan, likely indicating a read error. The chain couples TRBV5-1 to TRBJ2-1; 15 bases agree with TRBD2. After removal of 6 bases from V and 3 bases from J, the junction contained 4 bases not matched to a gene. This CDR3 has 16 amino acids. Germline assignment: CDR1 SGHRS and CDR2 YFSETQ. The CDR3 nucleotides are TGCGCCAGCACCTGGGGACTAGCGGGAGGCTACAATGAGCAGTTCCTC. It encodes CASTWGLAGGYNEQFL.

Note on this clonotype: A single base separates this from a much larger clone, so it may be a read error. V and J are TRBV11-2 and TRBJ2-3, with D possibly matching TRBD1 (6 bases). This CDR3 spans 13 amino acids. Germline V lookup: CDR1 SGHAT, CDR2 FQNNGV. CDR3 protein: CASSLLRTDTECF. In DNA, the CDR3 is TGTGCCAGCAGCCTCTTAAGGACAGATACGGAGTGTTTT.

In regard to this clonotype: A single base separates this from a much larger clone, so it may be a read error. This sequence joins TRBV7-9 and TRBJ2-1, with a tentative D call TRBD2 (5 bases). From germline, CDR1 is SEHNR and CDR2 FQNEAQ (reference sequence). The CDR3 spans 15 residues. CDR3 nucleotide sequence: TGTGCCAGCAGCCCCACACGGGGTTCCTACAATAAGCAGTTCTTC. This sequence encodes CASSPTRGSYNKQFF. Full variable domain (rest looked up from reference TRBV7-9 and TRBJ2-1): DTGVSQNPRHKITKRGQNVTFRCDPISEHNRLYWYRQTLGQGPEFLTYFQNEAQLEKSRLLSDRFSAERPKGSFSTLEIQRTEQGDSAMYLCASSPTRGSYNKQFFGPGTRLTVL.